This T cell receptor (beta chain) stems from a study of T cell responses to AZD1222 COVID-19 vaccine. To note about this clone: The antigen is unknown.

The repertoire was sequenced with immunoSEQ multiplex PCR; TCRdb's copy has only in-frame clones and lacks some. This table has some 150,000 clones, roughly 85% appearing once. General observations from the study: White British donors predominated, females outnumbered males, and clonal diversity was possibly underestimated.

The source of this sequence is an adult who received the MenACWY meningococcal vaccine as a control. The input for sequencing was peripheral blood, taken 28 days after the second dose of the MenACWY control vaccine.

CDR3 DNA sequence: TGTGCCAGCCCCTCCCCAGAGGAAAAACTGTTTTTT. Residues: CASPSPEEKLFF. V and J are TRBV28 and TRBJ1-4; D remains unclear. Germline assignment: CDR1 MDHEN and CDR2 SYDVKM. The germline V and J ends were trimmed by 8 bases and 8 bases, with 12 bases remaining between them. The CDR3 covers 12 residues.